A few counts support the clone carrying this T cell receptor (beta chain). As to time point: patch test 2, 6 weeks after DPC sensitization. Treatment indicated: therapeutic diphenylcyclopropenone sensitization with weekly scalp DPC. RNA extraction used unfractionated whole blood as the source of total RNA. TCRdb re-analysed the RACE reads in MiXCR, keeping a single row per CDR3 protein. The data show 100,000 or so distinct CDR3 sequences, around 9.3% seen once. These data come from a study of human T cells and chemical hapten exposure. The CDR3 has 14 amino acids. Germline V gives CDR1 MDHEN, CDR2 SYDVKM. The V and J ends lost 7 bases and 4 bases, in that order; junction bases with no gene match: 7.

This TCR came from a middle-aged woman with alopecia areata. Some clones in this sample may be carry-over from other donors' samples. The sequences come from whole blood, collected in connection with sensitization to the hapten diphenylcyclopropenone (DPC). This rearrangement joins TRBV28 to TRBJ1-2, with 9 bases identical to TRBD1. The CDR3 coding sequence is TGTGCCAGCATCTCGGGACAGGGAGGCTATGGCTACACCTTC. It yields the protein CASISGQGGYGYTF.